These 17 T cell receptor beta chains were all obtained from the same sample, sequenced in a study of T cells in Graves' hyperthyroidism and ophthalmopathy. The source material, RNA transcripts, was used to amplify TCR beta CDR3 regions. The HTBI primer set served for first-round RT-PCR of the TCR CDR3. TCRdb independently ran MiXCR on the multiplex PCR reads; one entry per CDR3 protein. The sample holds roughly 380,000 distinct CDR3 sequences, about 20% seen once. Sequenced: blood. All receptors derive from a woman aged 18-29 years with Graves' hyperthyroidism.

Ten or more counts support this clonotype. This chain links TRBV7-9 with TRBJ2-7; the D gene is possibly TRBD1 (6 bases). The CDR3 has 15 residues. V lost 5 bases, J lost 3 bases, and 17 bases lay in between. Germline V lookup: CDR1 SEHNR, CDR2 FQNEAQ (reference sequence). In nucleotides, the CDR3 is TGTGCCAGCAGCCTGAGGACCGGGACAAGCTACGAGCAGTACTTC. Its translation is CASSLRTGTSYEQYF.

This clonotype was counted ten times or more. The chain has TRBV12-3 or TRBV12-4 and TRBJ1-5; D gene unclear. This CDR3 is built from 14 residues. V gave up 6 bases and J gave up 0 bases, with 9 bases separating them. The CDR3 nucleotides read TGTGCCAGCAGATATGGCCCTAGCAATCAGCCCCAGCATTTT. Protein product: CASRYGPSNQPQHF.

The table lists this clonotype with many counts. This chain joins TRBV20-1 and TRBJ2-2; D ambiguous. V was clipped by 7 bases and J by 5 bases, with 17 bases between them. From germline, CDR1 is DFQATT and CDR2 SNEGSKA (reference sequence). CDR3 length equals 14 residues. The chain's CDR3 is CSGLLGRQTGELFF. The CDR3 region has the DNA TGCAGTGGTCTCTTGGGAAGGCAAACCGGGGAGCTGTTTTTT.

V gene TRBV6-1 combines with J gene TRBJ1-5, with D perhaps TRBD1 (6 bases). Germline V lookup: CDR1 MNHNS, CDR2 SASEGT. The CDR3 consists of 16 residues. V lost 8 bases to trimming and J lost 1 base, with 18 bases between them. The CDR3 sequence: CASRGGGAGSNQPQHF. DNA for the CDR3: TGTGCCAGCCGTGGGGGGGGCGCGGGCAGCAATCAGCCCCAGCATTTT.

This clonotype was observed at least ten times. The V and J genes are TRBV27 and TRBJ1-2; 11 bases fit TRBD1. The CDR3 sequence is 19 residues long. The germline CDR1 and CDR2 sequences are MNHEY and SMNVEV (reference sequence). V was clipped by 6 bases and J by 5 bases; unmatched bases: 20. CDR3 residues: CASREGNALRDRGIYGYTF. For the CDR3, the DNA is TGTGCCAGCAGGGAGGGAAACGCTCTACGGGACAGGGGGATATATGGCTACACCTTC.

This clonotype was seen once. A much more abundant neighbour one base away suggests this may be a read error. The chain combines TRBV28 with TRBJ2-5; tentative D call: TRBD1 (6 bases). The CDR3 loop spans 14 amino acids. Germline V gene sequence: CDR1 MDHEN, CDR2 SYDVKM. Written as DNA, the CDR3 is TGTGCCAGCAGGCTGACAGGTCCAGGGGAGACCCGGTACTTC. Its protein is CASRLTGPGETRYF.

This clonotype showed up just a few times. The junction departs from germline at one end; a sequencing error may be responsible. J is TRBJ2-1 and V is TRBV6-1; D might be TRBD2 (6 bases). The CDR3 covers 15 residues. Germline loops: CDR1 MNHNS, CDR2 SASEGT. The CDR3 loop is CASSRDSFVYNGQFF. CDR3 sequence (DNA): TGTGCCAGCAGCAGGGACTCCTTTGTGTACAATGGGCAGTTCTTC.

Only one count was recorded for this clonotype. This rearrangement joins TRBV6-2 or TRBV6-3 to TRBJ1-2; 9 positions agree with TRBD1. This CDR3 spans 14 amino acids. Germline V CDR1 and CDR2: MNHEY, SVGEGT. V lost 6 bases, J lost 7 bases, and 9 bases stayed unmatched. The CDR3 bases are TGTGCCAGCAGGGATCCGGGACAGGGAGGTGGCTACACCTTC. Protein product: CASRDPGQGGGYTF.

In its sample, this clonotype was seen many times. A read error may account for a junction end that differs from germline. This chain links TRBV11-1 with TRBJ2-7; 11 bases are shared with TRBD2. CDR1 and CDR2 (germline): SGHAT, FQDESV (reference sequence). The CDR3 contains 13 residues. CDR3 bases: TGTGCCAGCAGCTTACTAGCGGGGGGACTAAGGAACTTC. This gives the protein CASSLLAGGLRNF.

This clonotype was counted many times. The chain has TRBV6-1 and TRBJ1-5; D gene unclear. CDR1 is MNHNS, CDR2 SASEGT, per germline. The CDR3 consists of 14 residues. The germline V and J ends were trimmed by 7 bases and 6 bases, with 16 bases remaining between them. This CDR3 is CASMPGSNFQPQHF. The CDR3 coding sequence is TGTGCCAGCATGCCCGGATCAAATTTTCAGCCCCAGCATTTT.

This clonotype showed up many times. The chain recombines TRBV20-1 with TRBJ1-3; D is unclear. The CDR3 totals 11 residues. Germline-derived CDR1 and CDR2 are DFQATT and SNEGSKA (reference sequence). The germline V and J ends were trimmed by 1 base and 9 bases, with 7 bases remaining between them. The CDR3: CSARGRSTIYF. The DNA of the CDR3 is TGCAGTGCTAGAGGGAGAAGCACCATATATTTT.

This clonotype occurred once. The chain combines TRBV12-3 or TRBV12-4 with TRBJ2-2; no clear D. Trimming took 6 bases from V and 3 from J, leaving 11 bases between them. The CDR3 length is 14 residues. This CDR3 is CASSLQQDTGELFF. The CDR3 DNA is TGTGCCAGCAGCTTACAGCAAGACACCGGGGAGCTGTTTTTT.

This clonotype was picked up many times. The CDR3 bases are TGCAGTGCTAGAGCAAACAGGTTAAGGGGAGCTTTCTTT. Translating it yields CSARANRLRGAFF. This rearrangement joins TRBV20-1 to TRBJ1-1, with D perhaps TRBD1 (5 bases). Germline V lookup: CDR1 DFQATT, CDR2 SNEGSKA (reference sequence). V was cut by 1 base and J by 10 bases, with 16 bases left in between. This CDR3 comprises 13 residues.

The chain uses TRBV11-2 and TRBJ2-5; 7 bases line up with TRBD2. This CDR3 is built from 16 residues. V gave up 5 bases and J gave up 5 bases; unmatched junction bases: 14. Germline V gives CDR1 SGHAT, CDR2 FQNNGV. The DNA for the CDR3 is TGTGCCAGCAGCCCAGGGCGGGGGAGGCCGTGGGAGACCCAGTACTTC. It codes for CASSPGRGRPWETQYF.

There are many counts of this clonotype. The chain recombines TRBV11-2 with TRBJ2-6; 8 bases agree with TRBD2. There are 15 residues in the CDR3. Looked up from germline, CDR1 is SGHAT and CDR2 is FQNNGV. V shed 5 bases and J 4 bases; nucleotides not matched to a gene: 4. The CDR3 sequence: CASSPGGAGANVLTF. The CDR3 bases are TGTGCCAGCAGCCCGGGGGGGGCCGGGGCCAACGTCCTGACTTTC.

Concerning this clonotype itself: Being one base from a much bigger clone, this may be a read error. This rearrangement joins TRBV11-2 to TRBJ2-6, with D unclear. Germline CDR1 is SGHAT and CDR2 is FQNNGV. The CDR3 totals 15 residues. The CDR3 region is CGSLIWRSGANVLTF. CDR3 coding DNA: TGTGGCAGCTTGATATGGCGCTCTGGGGCCAACGTCCTGACTTTC.

The rearrangement uses TRBV19 and TRBJ2-7; 7 nucleotides match TRBD1. V lost 5 bases, J lost 5 bases, and 9 bases stayed unmatched. Germline values: CDR1 LNHDA, CDR2 SQIVND (reference sequence). The CDR3 consists of 14 residues. The DNA for the CDR3 is TGTGCCAGTAGTCCACGGGGACAGTTCAACGAGCAGTACTTC. This translates into CASSPRGQFNEQYF.